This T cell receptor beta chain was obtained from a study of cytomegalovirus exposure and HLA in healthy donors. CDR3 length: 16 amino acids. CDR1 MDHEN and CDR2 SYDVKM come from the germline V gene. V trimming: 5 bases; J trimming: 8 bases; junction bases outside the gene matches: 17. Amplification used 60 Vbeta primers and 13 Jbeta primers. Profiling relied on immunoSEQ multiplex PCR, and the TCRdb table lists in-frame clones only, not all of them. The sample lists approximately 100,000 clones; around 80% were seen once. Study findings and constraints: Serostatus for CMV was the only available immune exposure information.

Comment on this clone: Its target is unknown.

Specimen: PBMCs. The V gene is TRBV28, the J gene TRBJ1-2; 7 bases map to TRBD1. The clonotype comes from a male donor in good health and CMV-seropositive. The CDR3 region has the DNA TGTGCCAGCAGTAGGGCCGGAACGACAGGGCTGCCCGGCTACACCTTC. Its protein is CASSRAGTTGLPGYTF.